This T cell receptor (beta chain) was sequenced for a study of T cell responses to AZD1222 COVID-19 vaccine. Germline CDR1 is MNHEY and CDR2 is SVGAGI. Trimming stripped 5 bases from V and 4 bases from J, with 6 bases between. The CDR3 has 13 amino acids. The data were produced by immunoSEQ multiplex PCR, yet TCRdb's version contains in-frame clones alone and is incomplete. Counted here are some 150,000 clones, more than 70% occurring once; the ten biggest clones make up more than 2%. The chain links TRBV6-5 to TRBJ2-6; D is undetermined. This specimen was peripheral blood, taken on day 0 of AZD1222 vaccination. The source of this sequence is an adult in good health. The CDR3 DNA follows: TGTGCCAGCAGTAAATCGGGGGCCAACGTCCTGACTTTC. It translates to CASSKSGANVLTF.